The entry that follows covers one T cell receptor beta chain sequence. The naive CD8 population came from CD45RO-negative cells selected for CCR7, without terminally differentiated effector memory CD45RA+ cells. The data originate from a study of shared clonotypes between healthy human individuals. Overall study context: Sampling drew on donors who were a couple of women and a few men aged 18 to 49.

TCRdb's copy holds only in-frame clones and misses some; the assay was immunoSEQ multiplex PCR. This sample yields around 700,000 clones, of which 90% to 95% are seen a single time; roughly 24% belongs to the top ten. This sequence originates from a young man in good health. The source material was naive CD8+ T cells sorted from blood.

This CDR3 reads CASSVVTGLNNEQFF. DNA of the CDR3: TGCGCCAGCAGTGTTGTGACAGGGTTGAACAATGAGCAGTTCTTC. This sequence joins TRBV10-1 and TRBJ2-1; TRBD1 aligns across 7 bases. The germline gives CDR1 WNHNN, CDR2 SYGVQD (reference sequence). Unmatched junction bases numbered 8, after V lost 4 bases and J lost 5 bases. This CDR3 spans 15 amino acids.